This record covers a single T cell receptor beta chain. Among the roughly 120 subjects of the validation cohort, separate from the approximately 700-subject first cohort, were the donors. The data are from a study of cytomegalovirus exposure and HLA in healthy donors. The germline CDR1 and CDR2 sequences are MNHNS and SASEGT. V lost 11 bases and J 3 bases, leaving 16 bases between the germline ends. The CDR3 has 13 residues. Repertoires were generated with immunoSEQ multiplex PCR, while TCRdb's copy carries only in-frame clones and drops some. The sample lists 150,000 to 180,000 clones; 80% to 90% were seen once.

This TCR came from a young man in good health and CMV-seropositive. Sequenced: PBMCs. The chain links TRBV6-1 to TRBJ1-1; possible D gene TRBD1, 5 bases. The CDR3 loop is CAAHRARDTEAFF. The CDR3 DNA follows: TGTGCCGCGCACCGGGCCAGGGACACTGAAGCTTTCTTT.